Each of the 10 T cell receptor beta chains below was sequenced from the same sample in a study of shared clonotypes between healthy human individuals. Naive-designated CD8 cells lacked CD45RO, were positively enriched for CCR7, and omitted terminally differentiated effector memory CD45RA+ cells. Sequencing used immunoSEQ multiplex PCR; TCRdb keeps in-frame clones, though not all of them. The table includes about 2 million clones, about 95% detected once. The sequenced sample consisted of naive CD8+ T cells sorted from blood. Source of these receptors: a man aged 18 to 30 in good health.

The rearrangement links TRBV27 to TRBJ2-1; 7 bases line up with TRBD2. Trimming cost V 2 bases and J 5 bases; bases outside gene matches: 9. Germline CDR1 and CDR2: MNHEY and SMNVEV (reference sequence). There are 16 residues in the CDR3. CDR3 sequence reads: CASSLIFAGEDNEQFF. CDR3 DNA sequence: TGTGCCAGCAGTTTAATTTTCGCGGGGGAGGACAATGAGCAGTTCTTC.

V gene TRBV2 combines with J gene TRBJ2-7; TRBD2 agrees at 9 bases. Germline CDR1 reads SNHLY; CDR2 reads FYNNEI. V lost 4 bases to trimming and J lost 1 base; unmatched junction nucleotides: 8. The CDR3 has 16 amino acids. The CDR3 sequence: CASSARLAGPSYEQYF. In nucleotides, the CDR3 is TGTGCCAGCAGTGCAAGGCTAGCGGGGCCTTCCTACGAGCAGTACTTC.

This clone was observed once. This chain links TRBV28 with TRBJ2-3, with a weak D call TRBD2 (5 bases). Deletions cut 6 bases from V and 6 bases from J, with 13 bases between. The CDR3 loop spans 13 amino acids. Per germline, CDR1 MDHEN and CDR2 SYDVKM. In nucleotides, the CDR3 is TGTGCCAGCAGGATGGCCCCGGGGGATACGCAGTATTTT. This gives the protein CASRMAPGDTQYF.

This clone showed up just a few times. The CDR3 region has the DNA TGTGCCAGCAGCTTGACAGCTCGAGATGGCTACACCTTC. This sequence encodes CASSLTARDGYTF. The J gene is TRBJ1-2, the V gene TRBV5-6; D is ambiguous. The CDR3 length is 13 residues. Germline V gene data show CDR1 as SGHDT and CDR2 as YYEEEE. The V end lost 1 base, the J end lost 6 bases, and 10 bases lay between the germline ends.

The chain employs TRBV29-1 and TRBJ2-7, with 9 bases identical to TRBD2. With V trimmed by 4 bases and J by 7 bases, 14 bases remained unmatched. CDR3 length: 15 residues. Germline CDR1 reads SQVTM; CDR2 reads ANQGSEA. The CDR3: CSVGGGAGGLGEQYF. CDR3 coding DNA: TGCAGCGTTGGAGGAGGAGCGGGAGGCCTGGGTGAGCAGTACTTC.

This chain links TRBV2 with TRBJ2-1, with TRBD2 matching over 11 bases. V trimming: 11 bases; J trimming: 8 bases; junction bases outside the gene matches: 11. CDR3 size: 14 residues. Germline CDR1 and CDR2: SNHLY and FYNNEI. The CDR3 DNA sequence: TGTGCCGGCTTAGCGGGGGGGCTTTCGGATGAGCAGTTCTTC. Its translation: CAGLAGGLSDEQFF. The full variable domain, in which reference TRBV2 and TRBJ2-1 provide the parts outside the CDR3, is EPEVTQTPSHQVTQMGQEVILRCVPISNHLYFYWYRQILGQKVEFLVSFYNNEISEKSEIFDDQFSVERPDGSNFTLKIRSTKLEDSAMYFCAGLAGGLSDEQFFGPGTRLTVL.

The CDR3 nucleotides are TGTGCCAGCAGTGCAGCGTCAGGGGGCGACACCGGGGAGCTGTTTTTT. It codes for CASSAASGGDTGELFF. The V call is TRBV2, the J call TRBJ2-2, with TRBD1 identical over 8 bases. The ends lost 4 bases at V and 3 bases at J; junction bases unmatched: 7. Germline V gene lookup returns CDR1 SNHLY and CDR2 FYNNEI. The CDR3 totals 16 residues.

V and J are TRBV6-5 and TRBJ1-5, with a possible D match to TRBD1 (5 bases). The germline V gene encodes CDR1 MNHEY and CDR2 SVGAGI. V lost 5 bases to trimming and J lost 9 bases, with 14 bases between them. The CDR3 has 13 amino acids. CDR3 sequence reads: CASSNGAVWPQHF. The CDR3 nucleotides are TGTGCCAGCAGTAACGGGGCCGTCTGGCCCCAGCATTTT.

This rearrangement joins TRBV13 to TRBJ1-1, with D hard to call. V was cut by 5 bases and J by 0 bases, with 10 bases left in between. The germline CDR1 and CDR2 sequences are PRHDT and FYEKMQ (reference sequence). The CDR3 totals 14 residues. This CDR3 reads CASSGVAMNTEAFF. CDR3 DNA sequence: TGTGCCAGCAGCGGGGTTGCCATGAACACTGAAGCTTTCTTT.

The gene calls are TRBV4-1 and TRBJ1-1; 10 bases fit TRBD1. The V gene's germline CDR1 is MGHRA and CDR2 YSYEKL. This CDR3 is 16 amino acids long. The ends lost 1 base at V and 6 bases at J; junction bases unmatched: 8. The CDR3 nucleotides read TGCGCCAGCAGCCAAGGAGGTGGGACAGGGGTTCCTGAAGCTTTCTTT. Its protein product is CASSQGGGTGVPEAFF.